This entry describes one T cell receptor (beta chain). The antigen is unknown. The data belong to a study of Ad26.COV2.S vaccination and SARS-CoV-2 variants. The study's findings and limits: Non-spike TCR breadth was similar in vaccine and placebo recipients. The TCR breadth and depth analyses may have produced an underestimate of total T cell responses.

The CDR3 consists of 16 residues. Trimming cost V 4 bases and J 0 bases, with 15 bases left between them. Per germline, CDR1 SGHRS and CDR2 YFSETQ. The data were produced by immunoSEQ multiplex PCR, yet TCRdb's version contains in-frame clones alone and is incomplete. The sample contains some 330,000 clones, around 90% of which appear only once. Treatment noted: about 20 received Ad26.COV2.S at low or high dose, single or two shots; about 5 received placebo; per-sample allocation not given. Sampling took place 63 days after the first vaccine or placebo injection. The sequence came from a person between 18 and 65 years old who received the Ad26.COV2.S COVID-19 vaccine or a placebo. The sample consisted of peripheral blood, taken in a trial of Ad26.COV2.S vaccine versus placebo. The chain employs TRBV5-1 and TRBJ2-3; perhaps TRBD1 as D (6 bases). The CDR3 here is CASSVQGSQSTDTQYF. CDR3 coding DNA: TGCGCCAGCAGCGTACAGGGAAGCCAGAGCACAGATACGCAGTATTTT.